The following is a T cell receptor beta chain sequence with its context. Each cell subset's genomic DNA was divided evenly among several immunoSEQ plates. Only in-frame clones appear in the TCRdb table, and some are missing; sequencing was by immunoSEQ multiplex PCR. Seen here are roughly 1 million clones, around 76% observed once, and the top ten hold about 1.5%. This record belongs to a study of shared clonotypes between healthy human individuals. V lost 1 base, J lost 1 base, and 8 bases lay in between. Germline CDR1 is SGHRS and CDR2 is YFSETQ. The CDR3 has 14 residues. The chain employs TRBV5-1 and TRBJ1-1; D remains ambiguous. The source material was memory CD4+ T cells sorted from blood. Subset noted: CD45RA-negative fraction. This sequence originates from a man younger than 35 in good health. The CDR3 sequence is CASSLRAKNTEAFF. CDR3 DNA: TGCGCCAGCAGCTTGCGGGCGAAGAACACTGAAGCTTTCTTT.